These T cell receptor beta chains were read from a single sample in a study of T cells after yellow fever vaccination. MiXCR, run by TCRdb on the 5' RACE reads, gives a single entry per CDR3 protein. The table records 300,000 or so distinct CDR3 sequences, roughly 13% of them present only once. Sequencing used CD4+ T cells sorted from PBMCs, obtained 45 days after the yellow fever booster vaccination. Every receptor here comes from a man aged 30-40 years who received the YFV17D yellow fever vaccine. CDR3s include the opening cysteine and the closing phenylalanine or tryptophan. A D gene is named only where the DNA matches it firmly. Some rows mark clone size as missing; the rest say once, few, many or name a class of expanded clone.

j_gene,v_gene,d_gene,abundance,CDR3aa,CDR3nt
TRBJ2-1,TRBV12-3/TRBV12-4,TRBD2,NA,CASSLGREGEQFF,TGTGCCAGCAGTTTAGGGCGGGAGGGTGAGCAGTTCTTC
TRBJ2-1,TRBV7-2,TRBD2,NA,CASSLAPAGGNEQFF,TGTGCCAGCAGCTTAGCTCCAGCGGGAGGAAATGAGCAGTTCTTC
TRBJ1-1,TRBV12-3/TRBV12-4,NA,NA,CASSFGQMNTEAFF,TGTGCCAGCAGTTTCGGACAGATGAACACTGAAGCTTTCTTT
TRBJ1-1,TRBV6-5,NA,few,CASSQGRTEAFF,TGTGCCAGCAGCCAGGGGCGCACTGAAGCTTTCTTT
TRBJ2-1,TRBV20-1,TRBD2,NA,CSAVQLAGRDNEQFF,TGCAGTGCTGTACAGCTAGCGGGGCGAGACAATGAGCAGTTCTTC
TRBJ2-2,TRBV20-1,NA,NA,CSAPTLTTGELFF,TGCAGTGCGCCGACCCTCACCACCGGGGAGCTGTTTTTT
TRBJ2-1,TRBV24-1,TRBD2,NA,CATSDRTSGTRNEQFF,TGTGCCACCAGTGACCGTACTAGCGGGACACGCAATGAGCAGTTCTTC
TRBJ1-6,TRBV12-3/TRBV12-4,NA,few,CASRGLGSPLHF,TGTGCCAGCAGGGGGCTGGGGTCACCCCTCCACTTT
TRBJ2-2,TRBV12-3/TRBV12-4,NA,NA,CAKLEARENTGELFF,TGTGCCAAACTCGAGGCGCGGGAGAACACCGGGGAGCTGTTTTTT
TRBJ1-5,TRBV7-2,NA,few,CASSNLFAQPQHF,TGTGCCAGCAGCAATTTGTTTGCGCAGCCCCAGCATTTT
TRBJ2-1,TRBV5-6,TRBD2,many,CASSLASGWQFF,TGTGCCAGCAGCTTGGCTAGCGGGTGGCAGTTCTTC
TRBJ2-6,TRBV5-5,NA,NA,CASSLIGEGFSGANVLTF,TGTGCCAGCAGCTTGATAGGAGAGGGATTCTCTGGGGCCAACGTCCTGACTTTC
TRBJ2-2,TRBV5-1,NA,NA,CASSPRTDHTGELFF,TGCGCCAGCAGCCCTAGGACGGACCACACCGGGGAGCTGTTTTTT
TRBJ2-6,TRBV5-1,TRBD1,NA,CASSPSGGTVFSGANVLTF,TGCGCCAGCAGCCCATCAGGTGGGACAGTCTTCTCTGGGGCCAACGTCCTGACTTTC
TRBJ2-5,TRBV21-1,NA,few,CASSKEATNETQYF,TGTGCCAGCAGCAAAGAGGCCACAAACGAGACCCAGTACTTC
TRBJ2-2,TRBV7-6,NA,NA,CASSLAGEVDTGELFF,TGTGCCAGCAGCTTAGCGGGAGAAGTGGACACCGGGGAGCTGTTTTTT
TRBJ2-1,TRBV7-2,TRBD2,NA,CASSAPGLAGFNEQFF,TGTGCCAGCAGCGCACCGGGACTAGCGGGATTCAATGAGCAGTTCTTC
TRBJ2-2,TRBV6-1,TRBD2,NA,CATTSGHLTGELFF,TGTGCCACCACTAGCGGTCATCTCACCGGGGAGCTGTTTTTT
TRBJ2-7,TRBV12-3/TRBV12-4,TRBD2,many,CASSRGLAGGPTTYEQYF,TGTGCCAGCAGCCGTGGACTAGCGGGAGGGCCGACCACCTACGAGCAGTACTTC
TRBJ2-3,TRBV5-1,NA,NA,CASSRPQGTDTQYF,TGCGCCAGCAGCCGTCCCCAGGGAACAGATACGCAGTATTTT